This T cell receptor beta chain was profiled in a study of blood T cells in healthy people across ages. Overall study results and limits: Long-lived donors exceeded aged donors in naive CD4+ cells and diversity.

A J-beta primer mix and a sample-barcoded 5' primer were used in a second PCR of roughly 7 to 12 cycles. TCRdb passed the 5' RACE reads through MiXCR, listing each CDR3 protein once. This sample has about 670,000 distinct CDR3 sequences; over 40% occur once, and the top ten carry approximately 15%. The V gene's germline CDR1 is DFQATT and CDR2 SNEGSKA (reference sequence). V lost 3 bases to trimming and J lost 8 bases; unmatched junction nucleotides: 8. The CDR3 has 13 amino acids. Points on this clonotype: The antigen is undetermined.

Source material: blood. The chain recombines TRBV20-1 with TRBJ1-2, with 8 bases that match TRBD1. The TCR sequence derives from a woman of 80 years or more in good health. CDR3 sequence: CSASLQGDRGYTF. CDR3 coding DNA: TGCAGTGCTAGCCTACAGGGGGACCGAGGCTACACCTTC.